This is a list of T cell receptor beta chains from one sample in a study of blood T cell repertoires in COVID-19. Assay used: immunoSEQ multiplex PCR; TCRdb lists only in-frame clones, some missing. The sample includes more than 200,000 clones, 80% to 85% of them seen just once. The sample was peripheral blood. These receptors all stem from a man aged 60 to 75 with acute or convalescent COVID-19. Both conserved end residues are part of each CDR3. The D gene is left open where the match is weak. Size values are once, few and many counts, or a class for expanded clones, and some rows have none.

cdr3_aa | cdr3_nt | d_call | j_call | v_call | clone_size
CASSPRVATNEKLFF | TGTGCCAGCAGTCCTCGGGTAGCAACTAATGAAAAACTGTTTTTT | NA | TRBJ1-4 | TRBV25-1 | NA
CASSQLRSSYNEQFF | TGTGCCAGCAGCCAACTCCGGAGCTCCTACAATGAGCAGTTCTTC | NA | TRBJ2-1 | TRBV14 | NA
CASPGLAGRSGTDTQYF | TGTGCAAGTCCTGGACTAGCGGGCCGGTCCGGGACAGATACGCAGTATTTT | NA | TRBJ2-3 | TRBV12-2 | NA
CASSAGDRGRDTQYF | TGTGCCAGTAGTGCCGGGGACAGGGGAAGGGATACGCAGTATTTT | TRBD1 | TRBJ2-3 | TRBV19 | NA
CASGLDREGTDTQYF | TGTGCTAGTGGTTTGGACAGGGAAGGCACAGATACGCAGTATTTT | NA | TRBJ2-3 | TRBV12-5 | NA
CASSLDGALSGNTIYF | TGCGCCAGCAGCTTGGATGGAGCTCTCTCTGGAAACACCATATATTTT | NA | TRBJ1-3 | TRBV5-1 | NA
CASSVDRRASTGELFF | TGTGCCAGCAGCGTAGATAGGAGGGCGTCCACCGGGGAGCTGTTTTTT | NA | TRBJ2-2 | TRBV9 | NA
CASTPGLHANTGELFF | TGTGCCAGTACCCCCGGACTCCACGCGAACACCGGGGAGCTGTTTTTT | NA | TRBJ2-2 | TRBV19 | NA
CASSDSWAGYNEQFF | TGTGCCAGCAGTGACTCTTGGGCCGGCTACAATGAGCAGTTCTTC | NA | TRBJ2-1 | TRBV6-5 | NA
CASSEFRGNYGYTF | TGCGCCAGCAGTGAGTTTCGGGGTAACTATGGCTACACCTTC | NA | TRBJ1-2 | TRBV10-2 | NA
CASSLTGQGYEQYF | TGTGCCAGCAGTTTGACGGGACAGGGATACGAGCAGTACTTC | TRBD1 | TRBJ2-7 | TRBV28 | NA
CATGTSGRGFNEQFF | TGTGCCACCGGGACTAGCGGGAGGGGGTTCAATGAGCAGTTCTTC | TRBD2 | TRBJ2-1 | TRBV19 | NA
CASSVGAGGPVATNEKLFF | TGTGCCAGCAGCGTAGGTGCAGGGGGCCCAGTTGCAACTAATGAAAAACTGTTTTTT | TRBD1 | TRBJ1-4 | TRBV9 | NA
CASSYPAGGSTDTQYF | TGTGCCAGCAGTTACCCAGCGGGAGGGAGCACAGATACGCAGTATTTT | TRBD2 | TRBJ2-3 | TRBV6-6 | NA
CASSDGIYGYTF | TGTGCCAGCAGTGACGGGATCTATGGCTACACCTTC | NA | TRBJ1-2 | TRBV5-4 | NA
CASSIVGTYEQYF | TGTGCCAGTAGTATAGTCGGGACTTACGAGCAGTACTTC | NA | TRBJ2-7 | TRBV19 | NA
CASRQQGRETQYF | TGTGCCAGCAGACAACAGGGTCGAGAGACCCAGTACTTC | NA | TRBJ2-5 | TRBV12-3/TRBV12-4 | NA
CASSPSPGTGFYEQYF | TGTGCCAGCAGCCCTAGTCCCGGGACAGGTTTCTACGAGCAGTACTTC | TRBD1 | TRBJ2-7 | TRBV7-9 | NA
CASSVELAGYTGELFF | TGTGCCAGCAGCGTAGAACTAGCGGGGTACACCGGGGAGCTGTTTTTT | TRBD2 | TRBJ2-2 | TRBV9 | NA
CASSSSGRSYEQYF | TGCGCCAGCAGCTCTAGCGGGAGGAGCTACGAGCAGTACTTC | TRBD2 | TRBJ2-7 | TRBV5-1 | NA
CAISELAATDTQYF | TGTGCCATCAGTGAGCTAGCGGCCACAGATACGCAGTATTTT | TRBD2 | TRBJ2-3 | TRBV10-3 | NA
CASSPLSAGGPNEQFF | TGTGCCAGCAGCCCCCTAAGTGCGGGAGGTCCCAATGAGCAGTTCTTC | TRBD2 | TRBJ2-1 | TRBV9 | NA
CSASPSSGRAHEQYF | TGCAGTGCCAGTCCCTCTAGCGGGAGGGCCCACGAGCAGTACTTC | TRBD2 | TRBJ2-7 | TRBV20-1 | NA
CAITSSGGAGDTQYF | TGTGCCATCACCTCTAGCGGGGGGGCCGGAGATACGCAGTATTTT | TRBD2 | TRBJ2-3 | TRBV10-3 | NA
CASSSSSYEQYF | TGTGCCAGCAGCTCTTCCTCCTACGAGCAGTACTTC | NA | TRBJ2-7 | TRBV28 | NA
CASSPLTGVSSTDTQYF | TGTGCCAGCAGCCCCCTAACAGGGGTCTCTAGCACAGATACGCAGTATTTT | TRBD1 | TRBJ2-3 | TRBV6-4 | NA
CASPYSGKGSYEQYF | TGCGCCAGTCCTTATAGCGGGAAGGGCTCCTACGAGCAGTACTTC | TRBD2 | TRBJ2-7 | TRBV5-1 | few
CASSPGTGRYQPQHF | TGTGCCAGCTCACCTGGGACAGGGAGATATCAGCCCCAGCATTTT | TRBD1 | TRBJ1-5 | TRBV18 | NA
CASSLQGGPTDTQYF | TGTGCCAGCAGCTTACAGGGGGGCCCAACAGATACGCAGTATTTT | NA | TRBJ2-3 | TRBV7-2 | NA
CASSGGTGAAKNIQYF | TGCGCCAGCAGCGGAGGGACAGGGGCAGCCAAAAACATTCAGTACTTC | TRBD1 | TRBJ2-4 | TRBV4-1 | NA
CAISESTDSYEQYF | TGTGCCATCAGTGAGAGTACAGACTCCTACGAGCAGTACTTC | NA | TRBJ2-7 | TRBV10-3 | NA
CASSRTRAGGINQPQHF | TGTGCCAGCAGTCGCACCCGGGCTGGGGGGATTAATCAGCCCCAGCATTTT | NA | TRBJ1-5 | TRBV6-6 | NA
CASSFGAGSTGELFF | TGTGCCAGCAGTTTTGGGGCGGGGTCCACCGGGGAGCTGTTTTTT | NA | TRBJ2-2 | TRBV28 | NA
CASSKGGGEQFF | TGTGCCAGCAGCAAAGGCGGGGGGGAGCAGTTCTTC | TRBD2 | TRBJ2-1 | TRBV3-1/TRBV3-2 | few
CASSGGGILSGANVLTF | TGTGCCAGCAGTGGCGGGGGTATCCTCTCTGGGGCCAACGTCCTGACTTTC | TRBD2 | TRBJ2-6 | TRBV6-1 | once